A single sample gave rise to the 24 T cell receptor beta chains below, sequenced in a study of early T cells in non-severe SARS-CoV-2 infection. TCRdb reanalysed the 5' RACE reads using MiXCR and keeps one entry per CDR3 protein. The data show about 50,000 distinct CDR3 sequences, approximately 8.5% seen once. Sequencing input: whole blood. The receptors were gathered from an adult who was a healthcare worker with PCR-confirmed SARS-CoV-2 infection or an uninfected control (not recorded which).

This clonotype was detected ten times or more. V is TRBV7-9 and J is TRBJ2-2, with D uncertain. The CDR3 extends over 12 amino acids. The germline gives CDR1 SEHNR, CDR2 FQNEAQ (reference sequence). The V gene lost 4 bases and the J gene lost 4 bases, with 4 bases spanning the gap. The CDR3 nucleotides are TGTGCCAGCAGCTGGGGCACCGGGGAGCTGTTTTTT. Amino acid sequence: CASSWGTGELFF.

This clonotype was observed at least ten times. The chain links TRBV5-4 to TRBJ2-2; 15 nucleotides agree with TRBD2. CDR3 length: 17 residues. V was clipped by 5 bases and J by 2 bases; unmatched bases: 4. Germline CDR1 is SGHNT and CDR2 is YYREEE (reference sequence). The CDR3 region has the DNA TGTGCCAGCAGGGAGGGACTAGCGGGAGGCAACACCGGGGAGCTGTTTTTT. Translating gives CASREGLAGGNTGELFF.

This clonotype appeared many times. The CDR3 DNA reads as TGTGCCAGCAGCGGGACAGATTACGAGCAGTACTTC. It specifies CASSGTDYEQYF. The chain uses TRBV10-3 and TRBJ2-7, with D tentatively TRBD1 or TRBD2 (7 bases each). CDR3 length: 12 residues. Germline V gene data show CDR1 as ENHRY and CDR2 as SYGVKD. V was pared by 10 bases and J by 4 bases, with 14 bases between.

This chain links TRBV19 with TRBJ1-6; D gene unclear. With 5 bases removed from V and 9 bases from J, the gap between germline ends came to 8 bases. The germline CDR1 and CDR2 sequences are LNHDA and SQIVND (reference sequence). The CDR3 is made up of 12 amino acids. The CDR3 is CASSGRSSPLHF. CDR3 in DNA: TGTGCCAGTAGTGGGCGAAGTTCACCCCTCCACTTT. Full variable domain (rest looked up from reference TRBV19 and TRBJ1-6): DGGITQSPKYLFRKEGQNVTLSCEQNLNHDAMYWYRQDPGQGLRLIYYSQIVNDFQKGDIAEGYSVSREKKESFPLTVTSAQKNPTAFYLCASSGRSSPLHFGNGTRLTVT.

This clonotype has a handful of counts. The gene calls are TRBV11-2 and TRBJ2-1; 9 bases align to TRBD1. Germline CDR1 SGHAT, CDR2 FQNNGV. V lost 4 bases, J lost 4 bases, and 11 bases stayed unmatched. The CDR3 runs 17 residues. The CDR3 sequence: CASSSTGGQGSYNEQFF. DNA of the CDR3: TGTGCCAGCAGCTCTACGGGGGGACAGGGATCATACAATGAGCAGTTCTTC.

This clonotype was observed a few times. This sequence joins TRBV27 and TRBJ2-7; TRBD1 matches at 7 bases. From germline, CDR1 is MNHEY and CDR2 SMNVEV (reference sequence). Trimming cost V 3 bases and J 2 bases; bases outside gene matches: 7. The CDR3 length is 15 residues. CDR3 in DNA: TGTGCCAGCAGTTTCTGGACAGGCTATCCCTACGAGCAGTACTTC. It is translated as CASSFWTGYPYEQYF.

This clonotype appeared a few times. The V call is TRBV29-1, the J call TRBJ2-3; D gene uncertain. Deletions cut 3 bases from V and 4 bases from J, with 8 bases between. This CDR3 comprises 12 residues. The V gene's germline CDR1 is SQVTM and CDR2 ANQGSEA. CDR3 in DNA: TGCAGCGTTGAGGTGGCGGCAGATACGCAGTATTTT. Protein: CSVEVAADTQYF.

The rearrangement links TRBV4-2 to TRBJ2-7; D not resolved. Germline loops: CDR1 LGHNA, CDR2 YNFKEQ. The CDR3 has 15 amino acids. V was cut by 0 bases and J by 3 bases, with 12 bases left in between. The DNA for the CDR3 is TGTGCCAGCAGCCAAGATTTACGCGGCCACTACGAGCAGTACTTC. It encodes CASSQDLRGHYEQYF.

The rearrangement links TRBV7-6 to TRBJ1-6, with D unresolved. Germline V CDR1 and CDR2: SGHVS, FNYEAQ. Trimming shortened V by 1 base and J by 6 bases, and 4 bases separated the two germline ends. The CDR3 has 13 amino acids. The CDR3 DNA reads TGTGCCAGCAGCTTAGGGCTTAATTCACCCCTCCACTTT. Its protein product is CASSLGLNSPLHF.

This clonotype has more than one count but fewer than ten. The chain employs TRBV28 and TRBJ2-1, with a tentative D call TRBD1 (5 bases). The CDR3 has 12 residues. The V gene's germline CDR1 is MDHEN and CDR2 SYDVKM. Trimming took 10 bases from V and 5 from J, leaving 12 bases between them. The CDR3 coding sequence is TGTGCCACCCAGGGTTTTAACAATGAGCAGTTCTTC. It yields the protein CATQGFNNEQFF.

The gene calls are TRBV28 and TRBJ2-2; D may be TRBD1 (6 bases). The CDR3 sequence is 15 residues long. In germline, CDR1 is MDHEN, CDR2 SYDVKM. V lost 2 bases and J lost 6, with 13 bases in between. The CDR3: CASSLGHRVSGELFF. The CDR3 DNA sequence: TGTGCCAGCAGTTTAGGTCACAGGGTCTCCGGGGAGCTGTTTTTT.

This clonotype was seen a handful of times. The rearrangement uses TRBV27 and TRBJ2-7; possibly TRBD2 for D (6 bases). This CDR3 region has 13 residues. Trimming pared 5 bases from V and 1 base from J, leaving 9 bases between. Germline V CDR1 and CDR2: MNHEY, SMNVEV (reference sequence). In DNA, the CDR3 is TGTGCCAGCAGTCTAGCGCGATCCTACGAGCAGTACTTC. Translation: CASSLARSYEQYF.

The gene calls are TRBV6-2 or TRBV6-3 and TRBJ2-7; 11 bases align to TRBD1. CDR3 length equals 14 residues. Germline V gene lookup returns CDR1 MNHEY and CDR2 SVGEGT. Trimming cost V 4 bases and J 2 bases; bases outside gene matches: 1. The CDR3 DNA is TGTGCCAGCAGTTCGGGACAGGGGGCCTACGAGCAGTACTTC. Its translation is CASSSGQGAYEQYF.

This clonotype has only a few counts. The chain combines TRBV6-2 or TRBV6-3 with TRBJ2-1, with 9 bases that match TRBD2. The length of the CDR3 is 16 residues. After removal of 6 bases from V and 6 bases from J, the junction contained 12 bases not matched to a gene. Looked up from germline, CDR1 is MNHEY and CDR2 is SVGEGT. CDR3 in amino acids: CASRPRLREGGNEQFF. In DNA form, the CDR3 reads TGTGCCAGCAGGCCCCGTTTGCGGGAGGGGGGCAATGAGCAGTTCTTC.

This clonotype was picked up a small number of times. This chain links TRBV4-3 with TRBJ2-1, with D tentatively TRBD2 (7 bases). Trimming left V 2 bases short and J 5 bases short, with 16 bases between. The germline V gene has CDR1 LGHNA and CDR2 YSLEER. This CDR3 is 16 amino acids long. CDR3 amino acids: CASSQSRVGGDNEQFF. CDR3 bases: TGCGCCAGCAGCCAAAGCAGGGTAGGGGGGGACAATGAGCAGTTCTTC.

This clonotype came up many times. The V and J genes are TRBV30 and TRBJ2-5, with 7 bases identical to TRBD2. The trim removed 1 base at V and 4 bases at J, leaving 6 bases unmatched. Germline lookup yields CDR1 GTSNPN and CDR2 SVGIG (reference sequence). This CDR3 has 14 residues. CDR3 DNA: TGTGCCTGGAGTGGACTAGCATCTATAGAGACCCAGTACTTC. Protein: CAWSGLASIETQYF.

V and J are TRBV6-5 and TRBJ2-3; 8 positions agree with TRBD2. Germline trimming cut 6 bases from V and 2 bases from J; bases unmatched to any gene: 13. CDR3 length equals 17 residues. Germline loops: CDR1 MNHEY, CDR2 SVGAGI. CDR3 loop: CASSQDLAGLYTDTQYF. In DNA form, the CDR3 reads TGTGCCAGCAGCCAGGACTTAGCGGGACTTTACACAGATACGCAGTATTTT.

This clonotype came up a few times. The V and J genes are TRBV19 and TRBJ2-2, with 10 bases aligning to TRBD2. V gave up 2 bases and J gave up 6 bases; unmatched junction bases: 3. CDR3 length equals 15 residues. Germline-derived CDR1 and CDR2 are LNHDA and SQIVND (reference sequence). CDR3 residues: CASSILAGVSGELFF. CDR3 bases: TGTGCCAGTAGTATACTAGCGGGAGTGTCCGGGGAGCTGTTTTTT.

In this sample, this clonotype turned up many times. The chain's CDR3 is CAISPGGLNEQFF. In nucleotides, the CDR3 is TGTGCCATCAGCCCCGGGGGCCTGAATGAGCAGTTCTTC. This chain joins TRBV10-3 and TRBJ2-1; D tentatively fits TRBD1 or TRBD2 (6 bases each). V was cut by 6 bases and J by 7 bases, with 13 bases left in between. Per germline, CDR1 ENHRY and CDR2 SYGVKD. CDR3 length: 13 residues.

This clonotype has a count of ten or more. The rearrangement joins TRBV5-1 to TRBJ1-6; D gene uncertain. V was shortened by 1 base and J by 3 bases, with 5 bases between the two germline ends. Germline V lookup: CDR1 SGHRS, CDR2 YFSETQ. The CDR3 spans 14 residues. Written as DNA, the CDR3 is TGCGCCAGCAGCTTGACGGACTATAATTCACCCCTCCACTTT. Residues: CASSLTDYNSPLHF.

This clonotype appeared a few times. The J gene is TRBJ2-2, the V gene TRBV10-3; 7 nucleotides match TRBD1. This CDR3 has 12 amino acids. The germline V gene has CDR1 ENHRY and CDR2 SYGVKD. V shed 10 bases, J shed 5 bases, and the junction held 4 bases outside the gene matches. Written as DNA, the CDR3 is TGTGCCACCGGGACAGTTACCGGGGAGCTGTTTTTT. Its translation: CATGTVTGELFF.

This clonotype has only a few counts. V is TRBV25-1 and J is TRBJ2-5, with TRBD2 identical over 11 bases. Per the germline V gene, CDR1 is MGHDK and CDR2 is SYGVNS. The CDR3 has 15 amino acids. Losses at the gene ends were 5 bases for V and 3 bases for J; bases not matched to a gene: 5. The CDR3 loop is CASSIPGLAEETQYF. CDR3 nucleotide sequence: TGTGCCAGCAGTATACCGGGACTAGCGGAAGAGACCCAGTACTTC.

On this clonotype itself: A single base separates this from a much larger clone, so it may be a read error. The chain uses TRBV6-5 and TRBJ1-2; TRBD1 is a possible D gene (5 bases). This CDR3 is built from 16 residues. Trimming cost V 6 bases and J 0 bases, with 17 bases left between them. CDR1 and CDR2 (germline): MNHEY, SVGAGI. CDR3 sequence (DNA): TGTGCCAGCAGCTCTATGTGGGGGAGCGCTAACTATGGCTACACCTTC. Protein: CASSSMWGSANYGYTF.

This clonotype showed up many times. V is TRBV27 and J is TRBJ2-1; 9 bases are shared with TRBD2. Per germline, CDR1 MNHEY and CDR2 SMNVEV (reference sequence). Trimming took 4 bases from V and 8 from J; bases not matched to a gene: 21. The CDR3 totals 19 residues. CDR3 protein: CASSSLRGIGGRAFDEQFF. CDR3 coding DNA: TGTGCCAGCAGTTCCCTCAGGGGGATCGGCGGGAGGGCCTTCGATGAGCAGTTCTTC.